This TCR beta chain was documented in a study of cytomegalovirus exposure and HLA in healthy donors. About the study: Prior work identified 120 million or so unique TCR beta sequences in some 200 million T cells. Researchers found that around 80% of around 400 genotyped donors fell within the Caucasian-associated ancestry cluster. Study-level results: Presence/absence analyses took donor sequencing depth as roughly uniform. The authors judged a highly shared variant cluster likely a sequencing artifact.

The PCR employed 60 Vbeta primers together with 13 Jbeta primers. Generated by immunoSEQ multiplex PCR, the TCRdb table keeps only in-frame clones and is missing some. The data contain some 120,000 clones, 8% to 9.5% of them singletons. This CDR3 comprises 13 residues. CDR1 and CDR2 (germline): MGHRA, YSYEKL. The ends lost 6 bases at V and 6 bases at J; junction bases unmatched: 8. This clone was seen only a few times. The antigen is unknown. The TCR comes from a man aged 35 to 55 in good health and CMV-seronegative. Input material: PBMCs. The chain is built from TRBV4-1 and TRBJ2-7; 7 nucleotides agree with TRBD1. CDR3 DNA sequence: TGCGCCAGCAGACCTCCGACAGGGCCCGAGCAGTACTTC. Translation gives CASRPPTGPEQYF.